This T cell receptor (beta chain) was found in a study of T cell responses to AZD1222 COVID-19 vaccine. Study conclusions and caveats: Baseline testing showed seropositivity in only five to seven AZD1222 recipients. Researchers took repertoire samples only after the peak T cell response had come. In a largely white British group with more females than males, clonal diversity was possibly underestimated.

Germline CDR1 is SNHLY and CDR2 is FYNNEI. Germline trimming cut 7 bases from V and 5 bases from J; bases unmatched to any gene: 5. This CDR3 spans 13 amino acids. Note on this clone: Its antigen is not known.

Method: immunoSEQ multiplex PCR; TCRdb's copy keeps in-frame clones and lacks some. In the table there are some 140,000 clones, 75% to 95% of which are singletons. The genes are TRBV2 and TRBJ2-5; TRBD1 matches 9 bases. This clonotype originated in an adult in good health. The sample was peripheral blood, taken on day 0 of AZD1222 vaccination. CDR3 sequence: CASNGQGSETQYF. The CDR3 nucleotides read TGTGCCAGCAATGGACAGGGGTCCGAGACCCAGTACTTC.